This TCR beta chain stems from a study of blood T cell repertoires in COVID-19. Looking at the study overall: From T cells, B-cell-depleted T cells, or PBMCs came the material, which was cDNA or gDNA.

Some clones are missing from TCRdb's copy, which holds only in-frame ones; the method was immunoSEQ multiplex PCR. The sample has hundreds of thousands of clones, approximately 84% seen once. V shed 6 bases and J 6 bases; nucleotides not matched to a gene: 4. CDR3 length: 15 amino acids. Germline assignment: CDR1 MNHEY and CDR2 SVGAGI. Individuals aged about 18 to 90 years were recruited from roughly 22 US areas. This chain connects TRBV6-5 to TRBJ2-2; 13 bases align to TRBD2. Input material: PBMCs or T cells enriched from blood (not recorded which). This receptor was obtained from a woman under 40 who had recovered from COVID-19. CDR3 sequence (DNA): TGTGCCAGCAGACCACTAGCGGGGGGGCCCGGGGAGCTGTTTTTT. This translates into CASRPLAGGPGELFF.